This T cell receptor (beta chain) was captured by sequencing in a study of T cell changes during pregnancy in multiple sclerosis. V was cut by 0 bases and J by 1 base, with 10 bases left in between. Germline assignment: CDR1 SGDLS and CDR2 YYNGEE. This CDR3 is built from 15 residues. Produced via immunoSEQ multiplex PCR; TCRdb's table is partial and in-frame only. This sample has approximately 69,000 clones, with over 85% found just once. Material: peripheral blood, obtained in the second trimester of pregnancy. The chain has TRBV9 and TRBJ1-2, with D perhaps TRBD1 (5 bases). The sequence derives from a female donor in good health, enrolled as a control in a pregnancy study. CDR3 protein: CASSVVQAFNYGYTF. The CDR3 nucleotides read TGTGCCAGCAGCGTAGTACAGGCATTTAACTATGGCTACACCTTC.